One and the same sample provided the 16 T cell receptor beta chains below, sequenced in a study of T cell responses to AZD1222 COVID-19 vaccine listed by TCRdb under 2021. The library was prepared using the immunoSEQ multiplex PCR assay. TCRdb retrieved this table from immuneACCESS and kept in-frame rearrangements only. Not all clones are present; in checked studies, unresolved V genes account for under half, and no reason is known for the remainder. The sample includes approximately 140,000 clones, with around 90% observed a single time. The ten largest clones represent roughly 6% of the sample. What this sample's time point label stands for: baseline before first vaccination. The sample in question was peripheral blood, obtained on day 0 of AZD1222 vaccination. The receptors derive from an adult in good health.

This CDR3 reads CASRHHVEAFF. CDR3 in DNA: TGTGCCAGCAGGCACCACGTTGAAGCTTTCTTT. The V call is TRBV6-5, the J call TRBJ1-1; D call uncertain. Per germline, CDR1 MNHEY and CDR2 SVGAGI. The CDR3 loop spans 11 amino acids. V was trimmed by 6 bases and J by 7 bases, leaving 9 bases between them.

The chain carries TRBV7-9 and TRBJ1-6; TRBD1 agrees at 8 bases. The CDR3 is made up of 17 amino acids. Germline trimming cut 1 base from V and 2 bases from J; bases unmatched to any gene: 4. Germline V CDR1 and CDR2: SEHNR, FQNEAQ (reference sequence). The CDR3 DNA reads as TGTGCCAGCAGCTTAGTGACAGGGGCAACCTATAATTCACCCCTCCACTTT. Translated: CASSLVTGATYNSPLHF.

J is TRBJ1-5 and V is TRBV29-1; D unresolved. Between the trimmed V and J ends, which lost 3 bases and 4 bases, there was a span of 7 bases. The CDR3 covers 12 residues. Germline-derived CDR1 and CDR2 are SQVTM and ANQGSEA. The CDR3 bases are TGCAGCGTTGACGTGTTGAATCAGCCCCAGCATTTT. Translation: CSVDVLNQPQHF.

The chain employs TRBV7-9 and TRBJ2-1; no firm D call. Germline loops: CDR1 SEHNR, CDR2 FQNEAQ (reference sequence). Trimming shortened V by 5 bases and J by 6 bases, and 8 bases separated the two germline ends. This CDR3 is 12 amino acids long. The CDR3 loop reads CASSPSVNEQFF. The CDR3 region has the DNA TGTGCCAGCAGCCCGTCGGTCAATGAGCAGTTCTTC.

Here the CDR3 DNA reads TGTGCCAGTAAGGGGACGGCGTTAAGGGAGCTGTTTTTT. This gives the protein CASKGTALRELFF. The genes are TRBV19 and TRBJ2-2, with D perhaps assigned TRBD1 or TRBD2 (5 bases each). The CDR3 is 13 amino acids. The V and J ends lost 7 bases and 9 bases respectively, with 15 bases between them. The germline V gene encodes CDR1 LNHDA and CDR2 SQIVND (reference sequence). The entire variable domain, with the rest obtained from reference TRBV19 and TRBJ2-2, is as follows: DGGITQSPKYLFRKEGQNVTLSCEQNLNHDAMYWYRQDPGQGLRLIYYSQIVNDFQKGDIAEGYSVSREKKESFPLTVTSAQKNPTAFYLCASKGTALRELFFGEGSRLTVL.

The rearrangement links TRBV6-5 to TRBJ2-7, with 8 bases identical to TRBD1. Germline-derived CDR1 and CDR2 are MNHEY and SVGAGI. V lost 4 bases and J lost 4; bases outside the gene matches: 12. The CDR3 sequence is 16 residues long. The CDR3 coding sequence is TGTGCCAGCAGTTTGGTTTCGTCGGGACAGGCTTACGAGCAGTACTTC. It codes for CASSLVSSGQAYEQYF.

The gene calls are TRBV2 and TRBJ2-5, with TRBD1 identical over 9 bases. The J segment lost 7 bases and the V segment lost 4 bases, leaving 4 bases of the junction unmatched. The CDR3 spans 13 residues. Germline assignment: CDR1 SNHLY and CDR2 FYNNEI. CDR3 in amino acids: CASSGTGVGTQYF. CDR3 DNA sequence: TGTGCCAGCAGTGGGACAGGGGTAGGGACCCAGTACTTC. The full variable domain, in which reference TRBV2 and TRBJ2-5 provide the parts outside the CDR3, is EPEVTQTPSHQVTQMGQEVILRCVPISNHLYFYWYRQILGQKVEFLVSFYNNEISEKSEIFDDQFSVERPDGSNFTLKIRSTKLEDSAMYFCASSGTGVGTQYFGPGTRLLVL.

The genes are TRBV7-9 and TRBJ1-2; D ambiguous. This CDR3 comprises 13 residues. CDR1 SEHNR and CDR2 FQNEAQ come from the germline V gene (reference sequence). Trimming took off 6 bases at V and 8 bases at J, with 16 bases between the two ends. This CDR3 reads CASRGVGIGGYTF. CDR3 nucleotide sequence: TGTGCCAGCAGGGGTGTAGGGATAGGAGGCTACACCTTC.

CDR3 region: CASSFGGYEQYF. CDR3 bases: TGTGCCAGCAGCTTCGGCGGCTACGAGCAGTACTTC. The V and J genes are TRBV5-6 and TRBJ2-7; the D is unclear. Trimming shortened V by 2 bases and J by 3 bases, and 6 bases separated the two germline ends. The germline V gene encodes CDR1 SGHDT and CDR2 YYEEEE. The CDR3 is 12 amino acids.

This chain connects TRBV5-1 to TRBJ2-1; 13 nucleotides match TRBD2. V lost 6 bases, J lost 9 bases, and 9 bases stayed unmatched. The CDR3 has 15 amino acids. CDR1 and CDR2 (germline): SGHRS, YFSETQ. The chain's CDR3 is CASTIGTSGTIEQFF. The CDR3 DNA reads TGCGCCAGCACCATCGGGACTAGCGGGACCATTGAGCAGTTCTTC.

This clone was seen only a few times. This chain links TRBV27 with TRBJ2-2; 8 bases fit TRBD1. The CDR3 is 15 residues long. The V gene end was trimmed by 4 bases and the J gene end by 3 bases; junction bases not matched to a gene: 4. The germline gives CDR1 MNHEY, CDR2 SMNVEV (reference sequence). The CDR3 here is CASSSGQAHTGELFF. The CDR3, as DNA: TGTGCCAGCAGTTCGGGACAGGCTCACACCGGGGAGCTGTTTTTT.

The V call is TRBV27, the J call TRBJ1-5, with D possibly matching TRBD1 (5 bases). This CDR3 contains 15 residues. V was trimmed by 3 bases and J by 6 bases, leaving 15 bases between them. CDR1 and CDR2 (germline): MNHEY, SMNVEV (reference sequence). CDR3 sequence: CASSLNRYQSQPQHF. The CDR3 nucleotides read TGTGCCAGCAGTTTGAACAGGTACCAAAGTCAGCCCCAGCATTTT.

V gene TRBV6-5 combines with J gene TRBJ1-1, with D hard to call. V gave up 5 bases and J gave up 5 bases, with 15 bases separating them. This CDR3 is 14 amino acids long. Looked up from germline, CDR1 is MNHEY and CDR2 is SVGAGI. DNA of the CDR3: TGTGCCAGCAGTCCTTTCGAGGGAATGACTGAAGCTTTCTTT. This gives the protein CASSPFEGMTEAFF.

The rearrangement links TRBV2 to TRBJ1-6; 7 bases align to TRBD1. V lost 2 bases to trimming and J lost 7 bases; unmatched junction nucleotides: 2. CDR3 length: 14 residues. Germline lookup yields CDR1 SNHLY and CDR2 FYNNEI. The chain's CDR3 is CASSEQGGNSPLHF. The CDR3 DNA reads TGTGCCAGCAGTGAACAGGGGGGAAATTCACCCCTCCACTTT.

The DNA for the CDR3 is TGCGCCAGCAGCTTCTACCGTCCGGGCCTAAACTCCGGCTACACCTTC. It yields the protein CASSFYRPGLNSGYTF. The chain carries TRBV5-1 and TRBJ1-2; no firm D call. CDR3 size: 16 residues. V was pared by 2 bases and J by 8 bases, with 22 bases between. The germline V gene has CDR1 SGHRS and CDR2 YFSETQ.

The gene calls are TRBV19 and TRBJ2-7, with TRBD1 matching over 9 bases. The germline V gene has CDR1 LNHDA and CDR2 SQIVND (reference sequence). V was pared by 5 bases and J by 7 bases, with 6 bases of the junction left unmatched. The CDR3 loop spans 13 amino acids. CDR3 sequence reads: CASSPGQGSEQYF. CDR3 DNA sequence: TGTGCCAGTAGTCCGGGACAGGGTAGTGAGCAGTACTTC. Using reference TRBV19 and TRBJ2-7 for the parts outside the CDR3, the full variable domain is DGGITQSPKYLFRKEGQNVTLSCEQNLNHDAMYWYRQDPGQGLRLIYYSQIVNDFQKGDIAEGYSVSREKKESFPLTVTSAQKNPTAFYLCASSPGQGSEQYFGPGTRLTVT.